This record covers a single T cell receptor (beta chain). Antigen: not known. The entry originates in a study of cytomegalovirus exposure and HLA in healthy donors. Notes on the study in general: The study listed roughly 150 cytomegalovirus-associated TCR beta chains. Later analysis revealed greater clonal expansion in HLA-associated TCR beta chains than in equally common others.

V was trimmed by 4 bases and J by 7 bases, leaving 14 bases between them. There are 13 residues in the CDR3. Germline assignment: CDR1 SGHTA and CDR2 FQGNSA. The PCR had 60 Vbeta and 13 Jbeta primers. Sequencing used immunoSEQ multiplex PCR; TCRdb keeps in-frame clones, though not all of them. The repertoire has over 150,000 clones, roughly three quarters of them found once; the top ten carry around 3%. The genes are TRBV7-2 and TRBJ2-7, with D perhaps TRBD2 (6 bases). The TCR comes from a woman aged 45 to 65 in good health and CMV-seropositive. The specimen was PBMCs. The CDR3 loop reads CASSSGLRGEQYF. The CDR3 DNA follows: TGTGCCAGCAGCTCGGGACTGAGGGGAGAGCAGTACTTC.